This TCR beta chain was profiled in a study of cytomegalovirus exposure and HLA in healthy donors. CDR3 length equals 13 residues. Germline V gene lookup returns CDR1 SGHRS and CDR2 YFSETQ. J gave up 5 bases and V 3 bases, and 4 bases lay outside the gene matches. A multiplex PCR was run with 60 Vbeta primers and 13 Jbeta primers. Using immunoSEQ multiplex PCR, the repertoire was profiled, and TCRdb retains in-frame clones only, with some absent. The sample records 85,000 to 100,000 clones, roughly 76% being singletons. The sequence was collected from a human donor in good health. The sequenced sample was PBMCs. The chain couples TRBV5-1 to TRBJ2-5; 7 nucleotides match TRBD1. CDR3 protein: CASSWPGQETQYF. As DNA, the CDR3 is TGCGCCAGCAGCTGGCCGGGACAGGAGACCCAGTACTTC.